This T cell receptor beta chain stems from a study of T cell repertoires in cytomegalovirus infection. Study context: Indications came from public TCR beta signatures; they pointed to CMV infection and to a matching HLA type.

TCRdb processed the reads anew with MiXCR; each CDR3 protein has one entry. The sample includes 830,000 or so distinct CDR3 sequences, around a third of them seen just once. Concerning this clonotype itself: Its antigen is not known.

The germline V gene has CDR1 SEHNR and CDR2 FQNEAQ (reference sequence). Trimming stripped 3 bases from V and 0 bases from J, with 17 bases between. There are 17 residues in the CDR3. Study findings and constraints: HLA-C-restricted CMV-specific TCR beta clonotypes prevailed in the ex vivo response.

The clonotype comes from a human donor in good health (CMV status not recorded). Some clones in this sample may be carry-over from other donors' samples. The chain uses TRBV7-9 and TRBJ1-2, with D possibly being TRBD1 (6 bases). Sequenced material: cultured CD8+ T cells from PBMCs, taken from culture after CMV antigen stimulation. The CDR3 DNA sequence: TGTGCCAGCAGCTTGGGCGGGGATCAGGGGTCTAACTATGGCTACACCTTC. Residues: CASSLGGDQGSNYGYTF.